This T cell receptor beta chain is from a study of human T cells and chemical hapten exposure (dated by TCRdb to the early 2020s). A note on the overall study: For sensitization, 2% DPC in acetone was applied to a roughly 2 cm by roughly 2 cm area of upper inner arm skin. Libraries were pooled for sequencing, and variation in per-sample TCR yields was attributed mainly to small differences in library volumes within the pool. Blood for TCR sequencing was provided by twenty-nine alopecia patients at one to four time points (pre-sensitization, 2, 6 and 24 weeks). Throughout the study period of about 23 weeks, patients also received therapeutic DPC doses to the scalp every week. Most of the patients in the cohort were female, and the cohort covered alopecia areata with under or over 50% scalp involvement, alopecia totalis and alopecia universalis. Patch testing on the upper back used Finn chambers containing 0.01% DPC, with scoring done after 6 days according to International Contact Dermatitis Research Group standards. Blood was sampled from patients pre-sensitization (week 0) and at 2, 6 and about 24 weeks after DPC sensitization. The study tracked peripheral blood TCR repertoire changes in vivo during primary and secondary sensitization to the hapten diphenylcyclopropenone (DPC) in alopecia patients. Broad study findings and their caveats: All patients had alopecia, a presumed autoimmune disease, so their immune response might differ from that of healthy individuals. DPC sensitization did not change how many TCRs were above 1 in 1000 frequency, and no evidence was found of alterations in global repertoire structure. Patch test score was positively correlated with the number of PT1 expanded TCRs, with significance at thresholds 8, 16 and 32 but not at 4. Compared with pre-sensitization or healthy control sets, expanded TCRs formed significantly more large CDR3 similarity clusters, which is consistent with antigen-driven responses. After repeated subsampling, the strength of the expansion versus patch-test correlation and the threshold at which it became significant changed.

This clonotype was seen ten or more times. No antigen is known for it. There are no base qualities to consult, and no much larger clone falls within one base. V is cut by 5 bases and J by 0 bases, and the space between the germline ends is 10 bases. The germline V gene (reference sequence) provides CDR1 MNHNY and CDR2 SVGAGI. Reading from cysteine to phenylalanine, the CDR3 counts 15 amino acids. Just the 45-base CDR3 DNA is kept, in frame starting at base 1. The sample's time point, from its label and the paper: pre-sensitization, week 0. The treatment or condition label of this sample denotes: therapeutic diphenylcyclopropenone sensitization with weekly scalp DPC. Blood at each patch-test visit was drawn before the patch test was applied. Patients were considered eligible if aged 18 to 70, diagnosed with alopecia and deemed suitable for DPC therapy, and patients were excluded if pregnant. Total RNA was extracted from unfractionated whole blood that had been collected in Tempus Blood RNA tubes.

The library was generated by RACE. TCRdb shows the sequencer as NextSeq 500. During library preparation, unique molecular identifiers were attached to individual cDNA molecules so that TCRs could be counted quantitatively and reproducibly. Both TCR alpha and TCR beta chains were sequenced from each blood RNA sample. As for the original processing: Samples had a median of about 90,000 TCRs, with a range from roughly 20,000 to 690,600. V, J and CDR3 annotation of the TCR reads was performed with the Decombinator software suite. To make PS versus PT1 abundance plots, every sample was subsampled to the same number of TCRs (28,000). TCRs were defined as expanded if absent before sensitization and observed at least eight times at the 2-week time point. The raw public reads went through TCRdb reprocessing: fastp at Q25, MiXCR clone calling, in-frame beta chains kept. Each entry merges the rows of one CDR3 protein and shows their most common DNA and genes. TCRdb, not the authors, supplied the V and J calls. The sample profile shows about 120,000 distinct CDR3 sequences; approximately 15% of them were found once. Approximately 3% of the sample belongs to the ten largest clones.

The chain is assembled from TRBV6-6 and TRBJ1-4, with the D segment identity uncertain. The receptor comes from a woman in her late teens or twenties with alopecia areata. Some clones in this sample may be carry-over from other donors' samples. Material: whole blood, obtained in connection with sensitization to the hapten diphenylcyclopropenone (DPC). The DNA sequence reads TGTGCCAGCAGTCTGACGCTCGCAACTAATGAAAAACTGTTTTTT. It translates as CASSLTLATNEKLFF.